This TCR beta chain was sequenced in a study of T cell clusters in autoimmune cytopenias. The CDR3 covers 13 residues. Germline V lookup: CDR1 ENHRY, CDR2 SYGVKD. Multiplex touch-down PCR amplified TRB using TRB-A and TRB-B pools in one tube. TCRdb re-called the multiplex PCR reads; every CDR3 protein appears as one record, without DNA. The sample table includes more than 7,500 distinct CDR3 sequences. This clonotype shows up as medium-sized by frequency. Each sample's input was approximately 270 ng genomic DNA, about 38,000 genome equivalents. Material for sequencing was peripheral blood. The chain uses TRBV10-3 and TRBJ1-2; TCRdb picks TRBD1, but there is no DNA to check that call. The clonotype originates from a human donor with an autoimmune cytopenia or autoimmune hepatitis (not recorded which). The CDR3 here is CAISESPQDGYTF.